One sample yielded the 27 T cell receptor beta chains listed below, sequenced in a study of cytomegalovirus exposure and HLA in healthy donors. It was with 60 Vbeta and 13 Jbeta primers that the PCR ran. TCRdb keeps only in-frame clones here, not all; method: immunoSEQ multiplex PCR. The table has some 200,000 clones, roughly 13% seen once. The sample consisted of PBMCs. These TCRs come from a man aged 50-60 years in good health and CMV-seropositive.

The V and J genes are TRBV5-4 and TRBJ1-2, with 7 bases that match TRBD1. J lost 6 bases, V lost 4 bases, and 12 bases had no gene match. Germline assignment: CDR1 SGHNT and CDR2 YYREEE (reference sequence). This CDR3 contains 15 residues. CDR3 in DNA: TGTGCCAGCAGCACTACGACAGGGCTCGGGCATGGCTACACCTTC. Its translation: CASSTTTGLGHGYTF.

In this sample, this clone turned up a few times. This chain connects TRBV9 to TRBJ1-5; D call uncertain. V dropped 3 bases and J dropped 3 bases, with 7 bases sitting between them. The CDR3 is 13 residues long. Per germline, CDR1 SGDLS and CDR2 YYNGEE. The CDR3 coding sequence is TGTGCCAGCAGCGCGAACACCAATCAGCCCCAGCATTTT. Amino acids: CASSANTNQPQHF.

This clone was observed a handful of times. V gene TRBV25-1 combines with J gene TRBJ1-5; 9 bases line up with TRBD1. Germline CDR1 MGHDK, CDR2 SYGVNS. There are 15 residues in the CDR3. V lost 4 bases and J lost 3; bases outside the gene matches: 4. CDR3: CASSAGTGFNQPQHF. CDR3 DNA: TGTGCCAGCAGTGCCGGGACAGGGTTCAATCAGCCCCAGCATTTT.

In DNA, the CDR3 is TGTGCCAGCAGCTTTGATCTTGTCGGGACTAGCGGGGGCAATGAGCAGTTCTTC. This gives the protein CASSFDLVGTSGGNEQFF. The chain carries TRBV5-4 and TRBJ2-1; TRBD2 matches 14 bases. The ends lost 2 bases at V and 6 bases at J; junction bases unmatched: 10. Germline lookup yields CDR1 SGHNT and CDR2 YYREEE (reference sequence). The CDR3 is 18 amino acids.

V is TRBV7-6 and J is TRBJ2-2, with D uncertain. This CDR3 region has 12 residues. Germline V gene sequence: CDR1 SGHVS, CDR2 FNYEAQ. Deletions cut 3 bases from V and 7 bases from J, with 6 bases between. CDR3: CASSFSVGELFF. The CDR3, as DNA: TGTGCCAGCAGCTTTTCCGTCGGGGAGCTGTTTTTT.

The CDR3 DNA reads TGCGCCAGCAGCCAAGACAGGGGGCTCTACAATGAGCAGTTCTTC. Its protein is CASSQDRGLYNEQFF. The chain employs TRBV4-3 and TRBJ2-1, with 8 bases that match TRBD1. The CDR3 has 15 amino acids. After removal of 0 bases from V and 3 bases from J, the junction contained 1 base not matched to a gene. CDR1 and CDR2 from the germline V gene are LGHNA and YSLEER.

In this sample, this clone turned up a few times. This CDR3 reads CAWSVRGSGRSSGNTIYF. In DNA, the CDR3 is TGTGCCTGGAGTGTACGGGGTAGCGGAAGAAGCTCTGGAAACACCATATATTTT. This chain uses TRBV30 with TRBJ1-3, with D unclear. Germline assignment: CDR1 GTSNPN and CDR2 SVGIG (reference sequence). V lost 0 bases to trimming and J lost 0 bases, with 18 bases between them. This CDR3 region has 18 residues. Supplemented by reference TRBV30 and TRBJ1-3, the full variable domain reads SQTIHQWPATLVQPVGSPLSLECTVEGTSNPNLYWYRQAAGRGLQLLFYSVGIGQISSEVPQNLSASRPQDRQFILSSKKLLLSDSGFYLCAWSVRGSGRSSGNTIYFGEGSWLTVV.

The chain couples TRBV29-1 to TRBJ1-1, with D tentatively TRBD1 (6 bases). The CDR3 runs 15 residues. Germline CDR1 and CDR2: SQVTM and ANQGSEA. V lost 1 base, J lost 7 bases, and 19 bases lay in between. The CDR3 region is CSVEVRRGANDEAFF. CDR3 sequence (DNA): TGCAGCGTTGAAGTACGACGGGGGGCTAACGATGAAGCTTTCTTT.

The chain links TRBV30 to TRBJ1-5; no clear D. CDR3 length: 17 residues. Trimming shortened V by 5 bases and J by 0 bases, and 20 bases separated the two germline ends. Germline V gene data show CDR1 as GTSNPN and CDR2 as SVGIG (reference sequence). The CDR3 region is CAWGFPGLSYSNQPQHF. CDR3 DNA sequence: TGTGCCTGGGGGTTCCCTGGACTGAGCTATAGCAATCAGCCCCAGCATTTT.

Only a few counts were recorded for this clone. This chain links TRBV11-3 with TRBJ2-7; D might be TRBD1 (5 bases). V gave up 7 bases and J gave up 3 bases, with 16 bases separating them. The germline CDR1 and CDR2 sequences are SGHNT and YENEEA. CDR3 length equals 14 residues. CDR3 sequence reads: CASTLTDSHYEQYF. The CDR3 DNA reads as TGTGCCAGCACCCTGACAGACTCCCACTACGAGCAGTACTTC.

The V call is TRBV9, the J call TRBJ1-5; D ambiguous. In germline, CDR1 is SGDLS, CDR2 YYNGEE. V was shortened by 2 bases and J by 6 bases, with 9 bases between the two germline ends. The CDR3 consists of 13 residues. DNA of the CDR3: TGTGCCAGCAGCGTTTCCGAGGGTCAGCCCCAGCATTTT. Translating gives CASSVSEGQPQHF.

The J gene is TRBJ2-3, the V gene TRBV6-5; TRBD1 agrees at 10 bases. The length of the CDR3 is 15 residues. Trimming took 5 bases from V and 1 from J; bases not matched to a gene: 3. CDR1 and CDR2 (germline): MNHEY, SVGAGI. This CDR3 is CASSQGTGGTDTQYF. CDR3 in DNA: TGTGCCAGCAGTCAAGGGACAGGGGGCACAGATACGCAGTATTTT.

The chain couples TRBV5-5 to TRBJ2-7, with D possibly being TRBD1 (5 bases). The CDR3 contains 15 residues. Germline V CDR1 and CDR2: SGHKS, YYEKEE (reference sequence). Trimming shortened V by 0 bases and J by 1 base, and 11 bases separated the two germline ends. The CDR3 DNA reads as TGTGCCAGCAGCTTGGCAGGGTCTTGGTCCTACGAGCAGTACGTC. Translation: CASSLAGSWSYEQYV.

This clone was picked up many times. This chain links TRBV28 with TRBJ2-7, with 7 bases matching TRBD1. The V gene's germline CDR1 is MDHEN and CDR2 SYDVKM. The CDR3 extends over 14 amino acids. Unmatched junction bases numbered 8, after V lost 5 bases and J lost 4 bases. The CDR3 spells CASSLKTGWYEQYF. The CDR3 bases are TGTGCCAGCAGTCTAAAGACAGGGTGGTACGAGCAGTACTTC.

This clone appeared a few times. The chain recombines TRBV11-2 with TRBJ2-2; D is possibly TRBD2 (5 bases). Germline lookup yields CDR1 SGHAT and CDR2 FQNNGV. The CDR3 covers 15 residues. V was trimmed by 3 bases and J by 1 base, leaving 9 bases between them. The CDR3, as DNA: TGTGCCAGCAGCTTGTTACGGGGGAACACCGGGGAGCTGTTTTTT. Its protein is CASSLLRGNTGELFF.

Concerning this clone itself: In the same sample, other DNA sequences code for this CDR3. This sequence joins TRBV13 and TRBJ1-2, with TRBD1 matching over 9 bases. This CDR3 contains 13 residues. CDR1 is PRHDT, CDR2 FYEKMQ, per germline (reference sequence). V dropped 4 bases and J dropped 6; count of bases not matched to a gene: 3. In DNA, the CDR3 is TGTGCCAGCAGCTCGACAGGGGGAAATGGCTACACCTTC. This gives the protein CASSSTGGNGYTF.

This clone has a handful of counts. At the DNA level, this CDR3 is encoded by other sequences in the same sample as well. V is TRBV5-1 and J is TRBJ2-3; 10 bases map to TRBD2. Germline-derived CDR1 and CDR2 are SGHRS and YFSETQ. The CDR3 totals 14 residues. V gave up 4 bases and J gave up 1 base; unmatched junction bases: 0. The CDR3 DNA follows: TGCGCCAGCAGCCTAGCGGGGGGCACAGATACGCAGTATTTT. The encoded protein is CASSLAGGTDTQYF. The variable domain in full, completed from reference TRBV5-1 and TRBJ2-3, reads KAGVTQTPRYLIKTRGQQVTLSCSPISGHRSVSWYQQTPGQGLQFLFEYFSETQRNKGNFPGRFSGRQFSNSRSEMNVSTLELGDSALYLCASSLAGGTDTQYFGPGTRLTVL.

The table lists this clone with a few counts. This chain connects TRBV6-5 to TRBJ2-2; maybe TRBD1 (5 bases). This CDR3 is built from 13 residues. Germline V gene lookup returns CDR1 MNHEY and CDR2 SVGAGI. The V gene lost 0 bases and the J gene lost 7 bases, with 6 bases spanning the gap. CDR3 amino acids: CASSYSGLGELFF. The CDR3 DNA is TGTGCCAGCAGTTACTCGGGGCTCGGGGAGCTGTTTTTT.

The rearrangement uses TRBV5-1 and TRBJ1-2; 9 nucleotides align to TRBD1. Germline V CDR1 and CDR2: SGHRS, YFSETQ. This CDR3 is built from 15 residues. With 4 bases clipped from V and 7 bases from J, the junction kept 11 bases outside the gene matches. This CDR3 is CASSPPTGTGLGYTF. CDR3 nucleotides: TGCGCCAGCAGCCCCCCCACCGGGACAGGGCTTGGCTACACCTTC. Together with reference TRBV5-1 and TRBJ1-2, the CDR3 gives the full variable domain: KAGVTQTPRYLIKTRGQQVTLSCSPISGHRSVSWYQQTPGQGLQFLFEYFSETQRNKGNFPGRFSGRQFSNSRSEMNVSTLELGDSALYLCASSPPTGTGLGYTFGSGTRLTVV.

This clone showed up just a few times. The chain uses TRBV18 and TRBJ2-5; no reliable D call. Germline V gene data show CDR1 as KGHSH and CDR2 as LQKENI. V was cut by 0 bases and J by 4 bases, with 12 bases left in between. The CDR3 sequence is 15 residues long. CDR3 residues: CASSPPTQVRETQYF. In DNA form, the CDR3 reads TGTGCCAGCTCACCACCGACGCAGGTCAGAGAGACCCAGTACTTC.

About this clone itself: Other DNA sequences in this specimen translate into the identical CDR3. This sequence joins TRBV7-9 and TRBJ1-1; 10 nucleotides agree with TRBD1. Germline values: CDR1 SEHNR, CDR2 FQNEAQ (reference sequence). The CDR3 extends over 13 amino acids. V trimming: 5 bases; J trimming: 11 bases; junction bases outside the gene matches: 8. The CDR3 DNA reads TGTGCCAGCAGCCCAGGGACAGGGGCCCATGCTTTCTTT. Protein: CASSPGTGAHAFF.

This chain uses TRBV29-1 with TRBJ2-5, with 7 bases fitting TRBD2. Germline trimming cut 3 bases from V and 5 bases from J; bases unmatched to any gene: 9. Germline V gene lookup returns CDR1 SQVTM and CDR2 ANQGSEA. The length of the CDR3 is 14 residues. CDR3 DNA: TGCAGCGTTGACACCCTAGCGGAAGGGGAGACCCAGTACTTC. Translation gives CSVDTLAEGETQYF.

This clone was seen a handful of times. The gene calls are TRBV7-6 and TRBJ2-7; the match to TRBD1 covers 9 bases. The CDR3 runs 16 residues. J was trimmed by 1 base and V by 1 base; bases with no gene match: 5. From germline, CDR1 is SGHVS and CDR2 FNYEAQ. CDR3 amino acids: CASSLGDRVKSYEQYF. As DNA, the CDR3 is TGTGCCAGCAGCTTAGGGGACAGGGTAAAGTCCTACGAGCAGTACTTC.

The table lists this clone with a count of one. The V gene is TRBV7-2, the J gene TRBJ1-5; D gene ambiguous. The germline V and J ends were trimmed by 1 base and 0 bases, with 7 bases remaining between them. The CDR3 has 15 residues. The germline CDR1 and CDR2 sequences are SGHTA and FQGNSA. The CDR3 is CASSLEGVSNQPQHF. The CDR3 DNA reads as TGTGCCAGCAGCTTAGAGGGAGTTAGCAATCAGCCCCAGCATTTT. The full variable domain, completed using reference TRBV7-2 and TRBJ1-5, is GAGVSQSPSNKVTEKGKDVELRCDPISGHTALYWYRQSLGQGLEFLIYFQGNSAPDKSGLPSDRFSAERTGGSVSTLTIQRTQQEDSAVYLCASSLEGVSNQPQHFGDGTRLSIL.

The rearrangement joins TRBV9 to TRBJ2-1, with D maybe TRBD1 (6 bases). Germline V gives CDR1 SGDLS, CDR2 YYNGEE. The CDR3 is 16 residues long. V was clipped by 4 bases and J by 0 bases, with 14 bases between them. The CDR3 loop is CASSRSGASSYNEQFF. In nucleotides, the CDR3 is TGTGCCAGCAGCCGATCAGGGGCCAGCTCCTACAATGAGCAGTTCTTC.

This clone was counted only a few times. The rearrangement joins TRBV30 to TRBJ1-2, with 9 bases matching TRBD1. This CDR3 has 12 amino acids. V trimming: 5 bases; J trimming: 2 bases; junction bases outside the gene matches: 0. The germline V gene has CDR1 GTSNPN and CDR2 SVGIG (reference sequence). CDR3 sequence: CAWGQGNYGYTF. The CDR3 DNA follows: TGTGCCTGGGGACAGGGGAACTATGGCTACACCTTC.

This clone was counted between two and nine times. This rearrangement joins TRBV4-3 to TRBJ2-1; the match to TRBD2 covers 8 bases. Germline V gene lookup returns CDR1 LGHNA and CDR2 YSLEER. CDR3 size: 15 residues. Germline trimming cut 5 bases from V and 4 bases from J; bases unmatched to any gene: 7. The CDR3 DNA reads as TGCGCCAGCAGCGTCTCGGCGGGGGGTTACAATGAGCAGTTCTTC. It codes for CASSVSAGGYNEQFF.